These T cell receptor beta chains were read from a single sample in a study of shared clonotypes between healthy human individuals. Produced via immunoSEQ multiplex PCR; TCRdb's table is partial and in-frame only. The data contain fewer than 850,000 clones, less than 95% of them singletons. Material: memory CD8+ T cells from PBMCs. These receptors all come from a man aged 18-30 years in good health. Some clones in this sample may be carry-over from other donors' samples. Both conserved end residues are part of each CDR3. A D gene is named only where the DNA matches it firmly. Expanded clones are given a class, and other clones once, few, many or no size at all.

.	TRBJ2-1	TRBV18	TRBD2	TGTGCCAGCTCACCCCCGGGGGGTTTACATGAGCAGTTCTTC	CASSPPGGLHEQFF
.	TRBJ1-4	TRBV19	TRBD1	TGTGCCAGTAGTATCTGGGACAGGGGCGAAAAACTGTTTTTT	CASSIWDRGEKLFF
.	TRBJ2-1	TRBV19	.	TGTGCCAGTAGTACCCCCGGACTACAGACGGTTGAGCAGTTCTTC	CASSTPGLQTVEQFF
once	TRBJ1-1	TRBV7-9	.	TGTGCCAGCAGCTTAGTTTACAGGTCGGGAGCTTTCTTT	CASSLVYRSGAFF
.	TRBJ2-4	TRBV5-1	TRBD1	TGCGCCAGCAGCTCGAGATTAAGGACAGGGAAGAAAAACATTCAGTACTTC	CASSSRLRTGKKNIQYF
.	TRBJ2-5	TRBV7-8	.	TGTGCCAGCAGCCCCCAGGGGACGCGCCTGGGGGAAGAGACCCAGTACTTC	CASSPQGTRLGEETQYF
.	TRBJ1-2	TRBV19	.	TGTGCCAGTAGTATTGGGGCAGGGCTCAATGGCTACACCTTC	CASSIGAGLNGYTF
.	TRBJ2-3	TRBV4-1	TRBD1	TGCGCCAGCAGCCACAAAAAAGGACAGGGCACAGATACGCAGTATTTT	CASSHKKGQGTDTQYF
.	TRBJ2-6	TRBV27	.	TGTGCCAGTGGCCCGGGGGCCAACGTCCTGACTTTC	CASGPGANVLTF
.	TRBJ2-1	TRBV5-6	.	TGTGCCAGCAGCTTGACGCGGTACTCCTACAATGAGCAGTTCTTC	CASSLTRYSYNEQFF
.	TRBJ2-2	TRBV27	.	TGTGCCAGCAGTCACCTACTCACCGGGGAGCTGTTTTTT	CASSHLLTGELFF
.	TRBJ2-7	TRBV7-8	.	TGTGCCAGCAGCTTACGTCCGGGGCAGGGCTTCTACGAGCAGTACTTC	CASSLRPGQGFYEQYF
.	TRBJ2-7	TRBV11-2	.	TGTGCCAGCAGGAGGTCGCAGACCTACGAGCAGTACTTC	CASRRSQTYEQYF
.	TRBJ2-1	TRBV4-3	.	TGCGCCAGCAGCCAAATGGGGTTAAATGAGCAGTTCTTC	CASSQMGLNEQFF
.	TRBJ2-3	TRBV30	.	TGTGCCTGGACCCACGTCGGGGAGGACCCCACAGATACGCAGTATTTT	CAWTHVGEDPTDTQYF
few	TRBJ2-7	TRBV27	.	TGTGGCACGGGGCGTTCGGGAGAGCAGTACTTC	CGTGRSGEQYF